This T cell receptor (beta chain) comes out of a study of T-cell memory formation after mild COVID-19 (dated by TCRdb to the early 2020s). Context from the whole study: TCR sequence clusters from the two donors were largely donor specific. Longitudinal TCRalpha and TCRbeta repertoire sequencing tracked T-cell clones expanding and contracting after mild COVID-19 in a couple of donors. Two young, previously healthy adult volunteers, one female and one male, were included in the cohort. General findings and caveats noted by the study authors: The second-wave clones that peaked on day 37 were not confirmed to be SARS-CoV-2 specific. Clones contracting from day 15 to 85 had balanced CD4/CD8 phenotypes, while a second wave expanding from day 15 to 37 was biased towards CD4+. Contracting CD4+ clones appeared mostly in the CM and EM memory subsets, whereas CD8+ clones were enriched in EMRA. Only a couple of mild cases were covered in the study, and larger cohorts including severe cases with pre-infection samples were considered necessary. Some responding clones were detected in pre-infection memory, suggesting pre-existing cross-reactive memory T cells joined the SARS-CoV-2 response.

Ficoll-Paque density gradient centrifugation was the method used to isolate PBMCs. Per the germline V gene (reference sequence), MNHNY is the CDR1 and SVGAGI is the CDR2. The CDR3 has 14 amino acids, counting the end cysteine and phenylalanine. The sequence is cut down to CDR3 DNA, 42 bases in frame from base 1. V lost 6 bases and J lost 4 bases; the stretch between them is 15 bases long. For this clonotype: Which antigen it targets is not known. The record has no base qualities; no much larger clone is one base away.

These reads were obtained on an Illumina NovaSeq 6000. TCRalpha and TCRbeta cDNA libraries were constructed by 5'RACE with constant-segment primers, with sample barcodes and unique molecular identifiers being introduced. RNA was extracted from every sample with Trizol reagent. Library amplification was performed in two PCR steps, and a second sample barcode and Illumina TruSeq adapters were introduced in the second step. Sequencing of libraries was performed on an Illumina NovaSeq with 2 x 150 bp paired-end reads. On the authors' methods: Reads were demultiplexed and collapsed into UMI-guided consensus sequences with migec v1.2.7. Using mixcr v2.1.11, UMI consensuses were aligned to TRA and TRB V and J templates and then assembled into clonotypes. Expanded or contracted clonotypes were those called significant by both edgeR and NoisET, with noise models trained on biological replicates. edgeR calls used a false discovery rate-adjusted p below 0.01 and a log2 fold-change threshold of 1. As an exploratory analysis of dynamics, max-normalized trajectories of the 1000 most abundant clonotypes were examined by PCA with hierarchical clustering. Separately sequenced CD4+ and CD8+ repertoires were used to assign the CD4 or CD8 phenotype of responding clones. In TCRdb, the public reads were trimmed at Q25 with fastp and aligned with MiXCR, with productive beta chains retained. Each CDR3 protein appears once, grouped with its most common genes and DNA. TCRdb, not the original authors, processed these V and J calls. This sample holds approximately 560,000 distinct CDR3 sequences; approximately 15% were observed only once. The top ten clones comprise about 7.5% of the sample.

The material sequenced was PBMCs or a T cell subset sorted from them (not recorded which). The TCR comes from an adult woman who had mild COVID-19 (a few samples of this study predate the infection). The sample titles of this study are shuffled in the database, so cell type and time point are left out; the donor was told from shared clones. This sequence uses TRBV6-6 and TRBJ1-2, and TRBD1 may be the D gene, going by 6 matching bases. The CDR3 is CASRKRGVAYGYTF. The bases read TGTGCCAGCAGAAAAAGGGGGGTTGCCTATGGCTACACCTTC.